The following is a T cell receptor beta chain sequence with its context. The sample belongs to a study of blood T cell repertoires in COVID-19. Study-level background: The origin of the acute and convalescent COVID-19 samples was the United States, Italy and Spain. PBMCs, B-cell-depleted T cells, or T cells were the source of the cDNA or gDNA that made up the material.

Original handling: Amplified reference gene primers provided the basis for estimating nucleated cell counts. Sequenced by immunoSEQ multiplex PCR; TCRdb stores in-frame clones only, minus some. That table gives V, J and clone size, and the DNA gave D and trimming. Of 150,000 to 180,000 clones in the sample, more than 80% were seen once. Material: peripheral blood. The clonotype originates from a man in his forties or fifties with acute or convalescent COVID-19.

The CDR3 DNA follows: TGTGCCAGCAGTTTCGAGACAGCGCCCCAGCATTTT. It translates to CASSFETAPQHF. The chain links TRBV28 to TRBJ1-5; a weak D match, TRBD1 (5 bases). Germline CDR1 reads MDHEN; CDR2 reads SYDVKM. The CDR3 extends over 12 amino acids. Trimming took 3 bases from V and 9 from J, leaving 9 bases between them.